Below are 5 T cell receptor beta chains sequenced from a single sample in a study of T cells in women clearing cervical HPV infection. Profiling relied on immunoSEQ multiplex PCR, and the TCRdb table lists in-frame clones only, not all of them. The repertoire table contains 25,000 to 30,000 clones. Sequenced sample: blood buffy coat. These receptors came from a woman aged 18-70 years with a cervical HPV16 infection that either progressed to CIN3+ or cleared (not recorded which).

Points on this clone: The CDR3 goes on 3 residues after the read ends, and that part is filled in from the germline J gene. The genes are TRBV13 and TRBJ1-2, with D hard to call. This CDR3 has 15 residues. CDR1 is PRHDT and CDR2 is FYEKMQ in the germline V gene (reference sequence). Trimming left V 1 base short and J 7 bases short, with 16 bases between. The CDR3: CASSLEAGGLGGYTF. CDR3 DNA, as far as it was read: TGTGCCAGCAGCTTAGAGGCCGGAGGGTTGGGTGGC.

With regard to this clone: The CDR3 end is not reached by the read, which stops 3 residues before it; the germline J gene fills it in. The V and J genes are TRBV30 and TRBJ2-3, with D perhaps TRBD1 (6 bases). Germline loops: CDR1 GTSNPN, CDR2 SVGIG (reference sequence). CDR3 size: 15 residues. Here the CDR3 reads CAWHKQGTRQETQYF. The DNA read from the CDR3 is TGTGCCTGGCACAAACAGGGAACCCGTCAAGAGACG.

Of note for this clone: The read terminates 3 residues before the CDR3 end, so the remaining end is supplied by the germline J gene. This rearrangement joins TRBV19 to TRBJ1-2; the match to TRBD1 covers 8 bases. The V segment lost 5 bases and the J segment 7 bases; nucleotides outside the gene matches: 9. The CDR3 is made up of 14 amino acids. Germline assignment: CDR1 LNHDA and CDR2 SQIVND (reference sequence). Partial CDR3 DNA: TGTGCCAGTAGTTTCCAGGGGGCTTTAACTGGC. This translates into CASSFQGALTG. In full, the CDR3 reads CASSFQGALTGYTF.

Worth noting for this clone: The read terminates 3 residues ahead of where the CDR3 ends, so the germline J gene completes it. The gene calls are TRBV7-2 and TRBJ2-3; no definite D call. The CDR3 totals 14 residues. Germline-derived CDR1 and CDR2 are SGHTA and FQGNSA. The CDR3 spells CASSLEQLQETQYF. The covered CDR3 bases are TGTGCCAGCAGCTTAGAACAGCTCCAAGAGACG.

Turning to this clone: The read terminates 3 residues before the CDR3 end, so the remaining end is supplied by the germline J gene. The V gene is TRBV6-1, the J gene TRBJ1-1; D call uncertain. The CDR3 consists of 12 residues. Germline loops: CDR1 MNHNS, CDR2 SASEGT. The part of the CDR3 DNA that was read is TGTGCCAGCAGTGGGGTGACTTTCCTA. Amino acids: CASSGVTFL. The whole CDR3 sequence is CASSGVTFLAFF.